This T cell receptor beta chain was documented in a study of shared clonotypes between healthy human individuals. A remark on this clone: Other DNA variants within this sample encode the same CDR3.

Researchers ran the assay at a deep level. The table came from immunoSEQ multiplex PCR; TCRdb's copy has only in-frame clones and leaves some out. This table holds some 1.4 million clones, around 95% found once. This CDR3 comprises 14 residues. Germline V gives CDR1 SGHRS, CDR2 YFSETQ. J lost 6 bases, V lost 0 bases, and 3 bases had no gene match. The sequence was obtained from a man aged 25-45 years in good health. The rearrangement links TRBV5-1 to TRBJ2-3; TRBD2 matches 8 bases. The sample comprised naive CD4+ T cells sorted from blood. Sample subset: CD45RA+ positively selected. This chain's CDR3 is CASSLGGRSDTQYF. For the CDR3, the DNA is TGCGCCAGCAGCTTGGGCGGGAGGTCGGATACGCAGTATTTT.